Given below is one T cell receptor (beta chain) in context. This sample stems from a study of OX40 agonist ivuxolimab in advanced cancers. Measured with immunoSEQ multiplex PCR; TCRdb has only the in-frame clones, and not every one. The table includes some 74,000 clones, about 85% detected once. The input for sequencing was CD4+ or CD8+ T cells sorted from blood, taken in a trial of the OX40 agonist ivuxolimab. This clonotype was sampled from an adult with an advanced solid tumor such as melanoma, head and neck, liver or kidney cancer.

This CDR3 reads CASSERAVYNEQFF. The CDR3 nucleotides read TGTGCCAGCAGCGAGAGGGCCGTGTACAATGAGCAGTTCTTC. The chain employs TRBV9 and TRBJ2-1; D is perhaps TRBD2 (5 bases). Trimming stripped 3 bases from V and 4 bases from J, with 11 bases between. CDR3 length: 14 residues. Germline CDR1 is SGDLS and CDR2 is YYNGEE.